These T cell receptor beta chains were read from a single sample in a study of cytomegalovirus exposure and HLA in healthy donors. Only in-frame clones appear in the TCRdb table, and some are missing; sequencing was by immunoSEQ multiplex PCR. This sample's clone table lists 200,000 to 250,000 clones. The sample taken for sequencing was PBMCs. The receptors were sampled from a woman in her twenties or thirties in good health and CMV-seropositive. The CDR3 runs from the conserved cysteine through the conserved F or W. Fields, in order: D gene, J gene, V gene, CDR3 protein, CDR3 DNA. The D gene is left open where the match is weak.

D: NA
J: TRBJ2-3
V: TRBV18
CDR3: CASHRSRTDTQYF
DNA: TGTGCCAGCCACAGGAGTCGCACAGATACGCAGTATTTT

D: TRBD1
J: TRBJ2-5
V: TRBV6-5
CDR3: CASSSPLTGGAETQYF
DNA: TGTGCCAGCAGTTCCCCGTTGACAGGGGGCGCGGAGACCCAGTACTTC

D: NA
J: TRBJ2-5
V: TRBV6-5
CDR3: CASRRITGTQYF
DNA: TGTGCCAGCCGACGGATAACGGGGACCCAGTACTTC

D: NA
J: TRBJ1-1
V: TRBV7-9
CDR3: CASSSSRGAFF
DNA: TGTGCCAGCAGCTCAAGCCGGGGAGCTTTCTTT

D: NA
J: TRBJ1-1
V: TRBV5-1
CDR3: CASSLGEEGTEAFF
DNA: TGCGCCAGCAGCTTGGGAGAGGAGGGCACTGAAGCTTTCTTT

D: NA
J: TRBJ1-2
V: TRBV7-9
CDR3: CASSFETAGYGYTF
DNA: TGTGCCAGCAGCTTCGAGACAGCCGGGTATGGCTACACCTTC

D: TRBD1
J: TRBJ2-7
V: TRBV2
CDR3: CASSEWGRGSYYEQYF
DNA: TGTGCCAGCAGCGAATGGGGCAGGGGGAGTTATTACGAGCAGTACTTC

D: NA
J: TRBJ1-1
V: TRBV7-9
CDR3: CASSLTAGNTEAFF
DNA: TGTGCCAGCAGCTTAACGGCGGGGAACACTGAAGCTTTCTTT

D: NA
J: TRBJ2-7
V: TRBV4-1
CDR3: CASSQDYRADSYEQYF
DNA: TGCGCCAGCAGCCAAGATTACAGGGCGGACTCCTACGAGCAGTACTTC

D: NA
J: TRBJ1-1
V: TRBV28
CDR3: CASSPGDSGDTEAFF
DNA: TGTGCCAGCAGTCCCGGGGACTCCGGGGACACTGAAGCTTTCTTT

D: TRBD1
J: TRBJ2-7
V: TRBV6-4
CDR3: CASSDSYRGKGYEQYF
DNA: TGTGCCAGCAGTGACTCGTACAGGGGGAAGGGGTACGAGCAGTACTTC

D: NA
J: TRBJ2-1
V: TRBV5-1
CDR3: CASSGAGSSYNEQFF
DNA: TGCGCCAGCAGCGGGGCGGGAAGCTCCTACAATGAGCAGTTCTTC

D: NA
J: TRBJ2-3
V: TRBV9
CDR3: CASSGSYYTDTQYF
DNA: TGTGCCAGCAGCGGCAGTTACTACACAGATACGCAGTATTTT

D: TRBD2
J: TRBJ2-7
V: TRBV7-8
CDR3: CASSGTTLGEQYF
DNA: TGTGCCAGCTCCGGGACTACCTTAGGCGAGCAGTACTTC

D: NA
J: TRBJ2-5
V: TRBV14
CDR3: CASSASGSKGTQYF
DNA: TGTGCCAGCAGTGCATCAGGGTCGAAGGGGACCCAGTACTTC

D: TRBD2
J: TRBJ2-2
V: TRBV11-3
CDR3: CASSLGTSGNTGELFF
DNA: TGTGCCAGCAGCTTAGGGACTAGCGGGAACACCGGGGAGCTGTTTTTT

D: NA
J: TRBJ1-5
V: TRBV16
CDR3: CASSPILQNQPQHF
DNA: TGTGCCAGCAGTCCGATACTACAAAATCAGCCCCAGCATTTT

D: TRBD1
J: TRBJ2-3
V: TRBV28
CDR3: CASRQGARADTQYF
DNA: TGTGCCAGCAGGCAGGGGGCGCGAGCAGATACGCAGTATTTT

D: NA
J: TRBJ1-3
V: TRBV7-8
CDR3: CASSLGQVLSGNTIYF
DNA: TGTGCCAGCAGCTTAGGACAGGTCCTCTCTGGAAACACCATATATTTT

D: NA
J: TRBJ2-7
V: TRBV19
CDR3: CASSPFKSSYEQYF
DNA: TGTGCCAGTAGCCCTTTTAAGAGCTCCTACGAGCAGTACTTC

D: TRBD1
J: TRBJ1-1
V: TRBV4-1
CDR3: CASSQGTGYTEAFF
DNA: TGCGCCAGCAGCCAAGGGACAGGGTATACTGAAGCTTTCTTT

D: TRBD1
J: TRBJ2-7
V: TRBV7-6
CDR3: CASSVDRGLTYEQYF
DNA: TGTGCCAGCAGCGTAGACAGGGGGCTGACCTACGAGCAGTACTTC

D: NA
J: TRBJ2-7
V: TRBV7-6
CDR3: CASSLAANYEQYF
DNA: TGTGCCAGCAGCTTAGCGGCCAACTACGAGCAGTACTTC

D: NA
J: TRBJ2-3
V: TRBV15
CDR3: CATSPTSDTQYF
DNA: TGTGCCACCAGCCCTACTAGCGATACGCAGTATTTT

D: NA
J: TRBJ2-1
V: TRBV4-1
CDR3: CASSQVVLAGNEQFF
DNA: TGCGCCAGCAGCCAAGTGGTCCTAGCAGGCAATGAGCAGTTCTTC

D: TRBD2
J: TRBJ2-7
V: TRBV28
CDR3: CASSAGTSSPNEQYF
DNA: TGTGCCAGCAGCGCCGGGACTAGCTCCCCAAACGAGCAGTACTTC

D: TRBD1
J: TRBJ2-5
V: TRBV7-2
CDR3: CASSLPGQQETQYF
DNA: TGTGCCAGCAGCTTGCCGGGACAGCAAGAGACCCAGTACTTC

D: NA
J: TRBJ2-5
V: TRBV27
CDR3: CASFLTAAAREAQYF
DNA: TGTGCCAGCTTCCTCACGGCAGCGGCAAGAGAGGCCCAGTACTTC

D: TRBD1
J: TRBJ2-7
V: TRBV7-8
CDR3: CASSPQRTGGKQYF
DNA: TGTGCCAGCAGCCCGCAGCGGACAGGAGGAAAGCAGTACTTC

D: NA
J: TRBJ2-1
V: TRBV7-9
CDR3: CASSLRESSYNEQFF
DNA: TGTGCCAGCAGCTTAAGGGAGAGCTCCTACAATGAGCAGTTCTTC

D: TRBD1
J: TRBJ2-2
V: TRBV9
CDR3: CASSARDRPPNTGELFF
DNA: TGTGCCAGCAGCGCCCGGGACAGGCCCCCGAACACCGGGGAGCTGTTTTTT

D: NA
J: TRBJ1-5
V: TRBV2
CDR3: CASRGANPDQPQHF
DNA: TGTGCCAGCAGGGGCGCTAACCCTGATCAGCCCCAGCATTTT

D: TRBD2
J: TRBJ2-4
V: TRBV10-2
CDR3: CASSLSSGYAENIQYF
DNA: TGCGCCAGCAGTCTATCTAGCGGGTATGCGGAAAACATTCAGTACTTC

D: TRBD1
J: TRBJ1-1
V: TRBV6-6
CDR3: CASHPRKGAEDTEAFF
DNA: TGTGCCAGCCACCCGAGGAAGGGGGCAGAGGACACTGAAGCTTTCTTT

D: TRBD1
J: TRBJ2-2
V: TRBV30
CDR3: CAWSVRDRGRTGELFF
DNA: TGTGCCTGGAGTGTACGGGACAGGGGGCGAACCGGGGAGCTGTTTTTT

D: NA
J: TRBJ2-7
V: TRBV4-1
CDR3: CASSRGGGSYEQYF
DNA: TGCGCCAGCAGCCGCGGAGGGGGCTCCTACGAGCAGTACTTC

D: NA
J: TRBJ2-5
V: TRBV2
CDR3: CASSATGTKQYF
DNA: TGTGCCAGCAGTGCGACAGGCACCAAGCAGTACTTC

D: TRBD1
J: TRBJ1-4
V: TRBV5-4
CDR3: CASSLQGLPEKLFF
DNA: TGTGCCAGCAGCCTACAGGGGCTCCCAGAAAAACTGTTTTTT

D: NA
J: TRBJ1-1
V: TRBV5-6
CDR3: CASSFGQNTEAFF
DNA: TGTGCCAGCAGCTTCGGACAGAACACTGAAGCTTTCTTT

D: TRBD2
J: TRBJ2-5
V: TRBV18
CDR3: CASSTQGLAGETQYF
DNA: TGTGCCAGCTCAACCCAAGGACTAGCTGGGGAGACCCAGTACTTC

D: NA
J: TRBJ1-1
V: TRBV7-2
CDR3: CASSLVVAQATEAFF
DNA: TGTGCCAGCAGCTTAGTGGTCGCCCAGGCCACTGAAGCTTTCTTT

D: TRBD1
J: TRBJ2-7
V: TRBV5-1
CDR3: CASSSGQGAYEQYF
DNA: TGCGCCAGCAGCTCTGGACAGGGGGCCTACGAGCAGTACTTC

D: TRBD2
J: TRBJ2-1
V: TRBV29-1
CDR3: CSVTSGNEQFF
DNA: TGCAGCGTTACTAGCGGGAATGAGCAGTTCTTC

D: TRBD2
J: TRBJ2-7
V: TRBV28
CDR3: CASSRLAGGNYEQYF
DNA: TGTGCCAGCAGCCGACTAGCGGGAGGCAACTACGAGCAGTACTTC

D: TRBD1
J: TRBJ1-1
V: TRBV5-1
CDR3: CASKQGADTEAFF
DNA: TGCGCCAGCAAACAGGGGGCGGACACTGAAGCTTTCTTT

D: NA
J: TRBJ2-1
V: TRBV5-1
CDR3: CASRFGPADNEQFF
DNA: TGCGCCAGCAGGTTTGGCCCCGCGGACAATGAGCAGTTCTTC

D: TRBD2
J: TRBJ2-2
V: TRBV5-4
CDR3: CASSRTSGRAGELFF
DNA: TGTGCCAGCAGCAGGACTAGCGGGAGGGCCGGGGAGCTGTTTTTT

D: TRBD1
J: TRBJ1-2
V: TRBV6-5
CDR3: CASTSSHRGNYGYTF
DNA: TGTGCCAGCACCTCCTCCCACAGGGGTAACTATGGCTACACCTTC

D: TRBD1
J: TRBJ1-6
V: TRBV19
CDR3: CASSLRDSHLSSYNSPLHF
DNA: TGTGCCAGTAGTCTTCGGGACAGCCACCTAAGCTCCTATAATTCACCCCTCCACTTT

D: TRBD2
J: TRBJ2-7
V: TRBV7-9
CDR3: CASSLAGTSGSYEQYF
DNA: TGTGCCAGCAGCTTAGCGGGGACTAGCGGGTCCTACGAGCAGTACTTC

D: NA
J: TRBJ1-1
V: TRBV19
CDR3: CASSIGWMEGLGAFF
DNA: TGTGCCAGTAGTATAGGGTGGATGGAGGGTCTGGGAGCTTTCTTT

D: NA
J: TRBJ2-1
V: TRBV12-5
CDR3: CASGKGYNEQFF
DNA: TGTGCTAGTGGGAAGGGGTACAATGAGCAGTTCTTC

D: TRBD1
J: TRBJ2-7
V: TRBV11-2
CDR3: CASSLVQGDSYEQYF
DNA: TGTGCCAGCAGCTTAGTCCAGGGGGACTCCTACGAGCAGTACTTC